This TCR beta chain appears in the sequencing data of a study of T cell repertoires in cytomegalovirus infection. On the study more broadly: Through public TCR beta signatures, both CMV infection and matching HLA type were indicated.

General observations from the study: CMV-specific TCR beta clonotypes restricted by HLA-C dominated the ex vivo response. The cumulative frequency of public TCR beta families distinguished individuals who carried CMV together with the relevant HLA.

As regards this clonotype: What it recognizes is unknown.

CDR3 length: 14 amino acids. Trimming removed 0 bases from V and 5 bases from J, with 8 bases in between. Germline V gene lookup returns CDR1 SGHRS and CDR2 YFSETQ. TCRdb independently ran MiXCR on the reads; one entry per CDR3 protein. The data show approximately 200,000 distinct CDR3 sequences, under 30% seen once. The rearrangement uses TRBV5-1 and TRBJ1-4; possibly TRBD1 for D (6 bases). Source material: PBMCs. The origin of this receptor is a human donor in good health (CMV status not recorded). Some clones in this sample may be carry-over from other donors' samples. CDR3 sequence (DNA): TGCGCCAGCAGCTTGGGGGACATAAATGAAAAACTGTTTTTT. The encoded protein is CASSLGDINEKLFF.